This paragraph covers one T cell receptor beta chain sequence. Measured with immunoSEQ multiplex PCR; TCRdb has only the in-frame clones, and not every one. The repertoire holds some 2,000,000 clones, roughly 96% seen once, with more than 0.1% in the top ten. The CDR3 has 15 residues. Trimming stripped 0 bases from V and 0 bases from J, with 8 bases between. Germline lookup yields CDR1 SGHNT and CDR2 YYREEE (reference sequence). The data are from a study of shared clonotypes between healthy human individuals. Nashville, Tennessee was home to all donors, who were Caucasian adults. The sequence came from a young man in good health. V usage is TRBV5-4 and J usage is TRBJ2-3; D is ambiguous. Sequencing input: naive CD4+ T cells sorted from blood. Regarding subset: CD45RA+ positively selected. CDR3 protein: CASSLDDPSTDTQYF. CDR3 DNA sequence: TGTGCCAGCAGCTTGGACGACCCAAGCACAGATACGCAGTATTTT.